A selection of T cell receptor beta chains follows, all from one sample in a study of T-cell reconstitution after alpha-beta-depleted transplantation in children. TCRdb itself ran the PCR reads through MiXCR, one entry per CDR3 protein. The sample shows 100,000 to 120,000 distinct CDR3 sequences, approximately 6% of them seen only once. The sequenced sample was PBMCs, mostly from graft donor cells, obtained 360 days after TCRalphabeta/CD19-depleted stem cell transplant. All receptors come from a male patient aged 2 to 9 who had a stem cell transplant for acute lymphoblastic leukemia, so the T cells may come from the graft donor. CDR3s include the opening cysteine and the closing phenylalanine or tryptophan. A D gene is named only where the DNA matches it firmly. The size entry is marked missing in some rows and otherwise reads once, few, many or a size class.

TRBJ1-3,few,.,TRBV6-1,CASRNRVNSGNTIYF,TGTGCCAGCAGAAACAGGGTTAATTCCGGAAACACCATATATTTT
TRBJ1-6,few,.,TRBV7-9,CASSLGGANNSPLHF,TGTGCCAGCAGCTTAGGGGGAGCAAATAATTCACCCCTCCACTTT
TRBJ2-7,.,.,TRBV7-8,CASSSAPGYEQYF,TGTGCCAGCAGCTCCGCCCCGGGCTACGAGCAGTACTTC
TRBJ2-7,few,TRBD1,TRBV5-4,CASSAYRGSHEQYF,TGTGCCAGCAGCGCATACAGGGGGTCCCACGAGCAGTACTTC
TRBJ2-3,many,TRBD2,TRBV7-3,CASSLTSGSVDTQYF,TGTGCCAGCAGCCTGACTAGCGGGAGTGTGGATACGCAGTATTTT
TRBJ1-1,many,.,TRBV27,CASSSVRAEAFF,TGTGCCAGCAGCTCCGTGAGGGCTGAAGCTTTCTTT
TRBJ2-3,many,.,TRBV5-1,CASSYAYTDTQYF,TGCGCCAGCAGCTACGCCTACACAGATACGCAGTATTTT
TRBJ2-3,few,.,TRBV4-3,CASSQGGAGDTQYF,TGCGCCAGCAGCCAAGGGGGGGCGGGAGATACGCAGTATTTT
TRBJ2-5,many,.,TRBV9,CASSVAMGQETQYF,TGTGCCAGCAGCGTAGCTATGGGGCAAGAGACCCAGTACTTC
TRBJ2-1,few,.,TRBV4-3,CASSLGRGAYNEQFF,TGCGCCAGTTCCCTTGGCAGGGGCGCTTACAATGAGCAGTTCTTC
TRBJ2-3,many,.,TRBV6-2/TRBV6-3,CASSWDMKGTDTQYF,TGTGCCAGCAGTTGGGACATGAAGGGCACAGATACGCAGTATTTT
TRBJ1-2,few,.,TRBV5-1,CASGPQGPANYGYTF,TGCGCCAGCGGACCCCAGGGCCCTGCTAACTATGGCTACACCTTC
TRBJ2-3,.,.,TRBV5-8,CASSLGWSRRQQTQYF,TGTGCCAGCAGCTTGGGATGGAGCCGCCGCCAGCAAACGCAGTATTTT
TRBJ2-4,few,TRBD1,TRBV7-3,CASSLSYDRGTIQYF,TGTGCCAGCAGCTTAAGTTATGACAGGGGGACCATTCAGTACTTC
TRBJ2-4,few,.,TRBV4-3,CASSQGPGTLAKNIQYF,TGCGCCAGCAGCCAAGGGCCAGGGACACTAGCCAAAAACATTCAGTACTTC
TRBJ2-7,few,TRBD1,TRBV6-5,CASSYLDRVNEQYF,TGTGCCAGCAGTTACCTGGACAGGGTGAACGAGCAGTACTTC
TRBJ2-3,.,.,TRBV4-2,CASSQATDTQYF,TGTGCCAGCAGCCAAGCTACAGATACGCAGTATTTT
TRBJ1-1,many,TRBD1,TRBV27,CASSFLAGGTEAFF,TGTGCCAGCAGTTTTTTAGCAGGGGGCACTGAAGCTTTCTTT
TRBJ2-3,many,.,TRBV7-9,CASRKGHSDTQYF,TGTGCCAGCAGGAAGGGGCACTCAGATACGCAGTATTTT
TRBJ2-7,.,.,TRBV4-1,CASSQERYGGPYEQYF,TGCGCCAGCAGCCAAGAGCGCTACGGGGGGCCCTACGAGCAGTACTTC
TRBJ2-3,few,.,TRBV11-3,CASSFLGVTDTQYF,TGTGCCAGCAGCTTCTTAGGGGTCACAGATACGCAGTATTTT
TRBJ2-7,.,.,TRBV7-2,CASSLANGGTYEQYF,TGTGCCAGCAGCTTAGCAAACGGGGGCACCTACGAGCAGTACTTC
TRBJ2-1,.,TRBD2,TRBV5-6,CASSWWGGEQFF,TGTGCCAGCAGCTGGTGGGGGGGTGAGCAGTTCTTC
TRBJ2-2,many,.,TRBV27,CASSYRGAGELFF,TGTGCCAGCAGTTACCGAGGGGCCGGGGAGCTGTTTTTT
TRBJ2-4,.,.,TRBV4-3,CASSPSWAAAKNIQYF,TGCGCCAGCAGCCCCAGTTGGGCGGCGGCCAAAAACATTCAGTACTTC
TRBJ2-7,many,.,TRBV7-9,CASSLTRDEQYF,TGTGCCAGCAGCTTAACCCGGGACGAGCAGTACTTC
TRBJ2-5,.,.,TRBV6-4,CAPGGGSQETQYF,TGTGCCCCAGGGGGAGGATCACAAGAGACCCAGTACTTC
TRBJ1-2,many,.,TRBV4-3,CASSQEVASNYGYTF,TGCGCCAGCAGCCAAGAGGTCGCTTCTAACTATGGCTACACCTTC
TRBJ2-7,many,.,TRBV10-3,CAISGTGSSAPYEQYF,TGTGCCATCAGTGGAACAGGGTCATCGGCCCCCTACGAGCAGTACTTC
TRBJ1-5,few,.,TRBV7-9,CASSLEQPGPQHF,TGTGCCAGCAGCTTGGAACAACCTGGGCCCCAGCATTTT
TRBJ1-5,many,.,TRBV7-6,CASSFRNQPQHF,TGTGCCAGCAGCTTTCGTAATCAGCCCCAGCATTTT
TRBJ1-4,few,TRBD1,TRBV14,CASSQPLRQGSNEKLFF,TGTGCCAGCAGCCAACCTCTACGACAGGGCAGTAATGAAAAACTGTTTTTT